Listed below are T cell receptor beta chains from one sample, sequenced in a study of T cell responses to AZD1222 COVID-19 vaccine. Sequencing was performed with immunoSEQ multiplex PCR; in TCRdb, only in-frame clones are kept and a portion is missing. The sample lists over 150,000 clones; around 94% were seen once. Sequencing was performed on peripheral blood, taken 28 days after the second AZD1222 dose. Receptors originate from an adult who received the AZD1222 COVID-19 vaccine. CDR3s include the opening cysteine and the closing phenylalanine or tryptophan. A D gene is named only where the DNA matches it firmly.

V	D	J	DNA	CDR3
TRBV29-1	TRBD2	TRBJ2-7	TGCAGCGTCTCTTCGCGGGGGTCCCACGAGCAGTACTTC	CSVSSRGSHEQYF
TRBV2	-	TRBJ1-5	TGTGCCAGCTGCAAATCAAGCAATCAGCCCCAGCATTTT	CASCKSSNQPQHF
TRBV12-3/TRBV12-4	TRBD1	TRBJ1-1	TGTGCCAGCAGCCCCGGGGACAGAGAAGCTTTCTTT	CASSPGDREAFF
TRBV6-6	-	TRBJ2-1	TGTGCCAGCAGTCGATGGGGCTCCTACAATGAGCAGTTCTTC	CASSRWGSYNEQFF
TRBV7-9	TRBD2	TRBJ2-2	TGTGCCAGCAGCTTAGGGGCTAGCGGGAACACCGGGGAGCTGTTTTTT	CASSLGASGNTGELFF
TRBV4-1	-	TRBJ2-5	TGCGCCAGCAGCCCCCGGATATACGGAAGGACCCAGTACTTC	CASSPRIYGRTQYF
TRBV19	-	TRBJ1-1	TGTGCCAGTAGTCCATTCTGGGATTCGGGAACTGAAGCTTTCTTT	CASSPFWDSGTEAFF
TRBV19	-	TRBJ1-5	TGTGCCAGTAGATCTCAGGGGTCCGAGCCCCAGCATTTT	CASRSQGSEPQHF
TRBV7-9	-	TRBJ1-5	TGTGCCAGCAGCGTCCCAAGGAGGAGGGTGGGGACAATCAGCCCCCAGCATTTT	CASSVPRRRVGTISPQHF
TRBV5-1	-	TRBJ1-2	TGCGCCAGCAGCTTGGTCGGGGGCGACTATGGCTACACCTTC	CASSLVGGDYGYTF
TRBV2	-	TRBJ1-5	TGTGCCAGCAGTGAATTGGCAGGGCCAAGCAATCAGCCCCAGCATTTT	CASSELAGPSNQPQHF
TRBV27	-	TRBJ1-2	TGTGCCAGCAGTTTAGTAGGGCCTAACTATGGCTACACCTTC	CASSLVGPNYGYTF
TRBV3-1/TRBV3-2	-	TRBJ2-7	TGTGCCAGCAGCCACCCCTTGGCAGGGACCGGCTCCTACGAGCAGTACTTC	CASSHPLAGTGSYEQYF
TRBV27	-	TRBJ2-5	TGTGCCAGCAGTCGCACAGATAGGACTATCCAAGAGACCCAGTACTTC	CASSRTDRTIQETQYF
TRBV18	-	TRBJ2-7	TGTGCCAGCTCACCGGGCTACGAGCAGTACTTC	CASSPGYEQYF
TRBV7-9	-	TRBJ2-1	TGTGCCAGCAGCTTTGGTGTCTATGAGCAGTTCTTC	CASSFGVYEQFF
TRBV28	-	TRBJ1-4	TGTGCCAGCAGTTCCTATGGTGGTGTATTCTATGAAAAACTGTTTTTT	CASSSYGGVFYEKLFF
TRBV5-8	TRBD1	TRBJ2-7	TGTGCCAGCAGCTTGGTCAGGGGGCGACCCTACGAGCAGTACTTC	CASSLVRGRPYEQYF
TRBV7-2	-	TRBJ1-5	TGTGCCAGCAGCTTCCTTGGAGGATTTAGCAATCAGCCCCAGCATTTT	CASSFLGGFSNQPQHF
TRBV7-9	TRBD1	TRBJ1-1	TGTGCCAGCAGCCCCCGGACAGGGGGGAGGAACACTGAAGCTTTCTTT	CASSPRTGGRNTEAFF